The T cell receptor (beta chain) under discussion was sequenced for a study of blood T cell repertoires in COVID-19. About the research overall: Some COVID-19 samples were acute and others convalescent; all came from the United States, Italy and Spain.

CDR3 length: 13 residues. CDR1 and CDR2 (germline): SEHNR, FQNEAQ (reference sequence). Trimming took off 5 bases at V and 9 bases at J, with 14 bases between the two ends. Methods used by the authors: Amplification with reference gene primers provided the estimates of nucleated cell counts. Only in-frame clones appear in the TCRdb table, and some are missing; sequencing was by immunoSEQ multiplex PCR. V and J calls plus clone size are reproduced from that table; the DNA served to infer D and trimming. The sample carries about 190,000 clones, roughly four fifths recorded once. The sample comprised peripheral blood. The V gene is TRBV7-9, the J gene TRBJ1-5; tentatively, D is TRBD1 (5 bases). The sequence derives from a woman aged 40 to 50 with acute or convalescent COVID-19. The CDR3 region is CASSIQDGPPQHF. The CDR3 region has the DNA TGTGCCAGCAGCATACAGGATGGGCCGCCCCAGCATTTT.